This TCR beta chain was captured by sequencing in a study of shared clonotypes between healthy human individuals. Findings and limits, study-wide: The naive CD4 repertoires of a handful of donors were compared, and approximately 4.7% of clonotypes were shared. Non-shared clonotypes were found to have lower generation probabilities than the clonotypes that were shared by all four of the sorted-subset donors.

Points on this clone: Its antigen is unknown.

The CDR3 consists of 14 residues. Germline lookup yields CDR1 SGHRS and CDR2 YFSETQ. Trimming left V 3 bases short and J 1 base short, with 10 bases between. Naive CD8 cells comprised CD45RO-negative, CCR7-positively selected cells, excluding terminally differentiated effector memory CD45RA+ cells. Study donors comprised healthy, HIV-negative adults devoid of recent acute infection or vaccination. TCRdb's table, derived via immunoSEQ multiplex PCR, lists solely in-frame clones and lacks some. The sample lists millions of clones; about 95% were seen once. The sequenced sample consisted of naive CD8+ T cells sorted from blood. The chain carries TRBV5-1 and TRBJ2-5, with D unclear. The TCR comes from a man aged 18 to 29 in good health. CDR3 DNA: TGCGCCAGCAGCTCTTCGATAGGCCAAGAGACCCAGTACTTC. The encoded protein is CASSSSIGQETQYF.